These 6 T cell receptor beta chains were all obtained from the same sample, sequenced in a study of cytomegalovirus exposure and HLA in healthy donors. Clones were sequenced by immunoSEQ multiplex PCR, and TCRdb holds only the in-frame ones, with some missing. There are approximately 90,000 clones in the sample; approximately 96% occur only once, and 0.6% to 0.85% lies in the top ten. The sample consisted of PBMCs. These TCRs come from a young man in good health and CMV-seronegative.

The CDR3 protein is CASSVGPKLRSGANVLTF. DNA of the CDR3: TGTGCCAGCAGCGTAGGCCCGAAACTGCGCTCTGGGGCCAACGTCCTGACTTTC. This chain uses TRBV9 with TRBJ2-6, with unresolved D. The CDR3 is 18 residues long. Trimming removed 0 bases from V and 0 bases from J, with 13 bases in between. The germline CDR1 and CDR2 sequences are SGDLS and YYNGEE.

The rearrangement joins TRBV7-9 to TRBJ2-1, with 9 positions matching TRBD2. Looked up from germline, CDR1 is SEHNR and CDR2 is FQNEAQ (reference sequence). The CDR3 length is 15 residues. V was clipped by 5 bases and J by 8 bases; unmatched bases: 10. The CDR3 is CASSQTASGNYEQFF. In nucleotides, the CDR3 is TGTGCCAGCAGCCAGACGGCTAGCGGGAACTATGAGCAGTTCTTC.

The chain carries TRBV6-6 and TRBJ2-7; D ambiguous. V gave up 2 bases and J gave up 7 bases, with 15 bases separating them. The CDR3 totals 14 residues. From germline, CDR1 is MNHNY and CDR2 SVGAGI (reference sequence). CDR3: CASSYGLGVGEQYV. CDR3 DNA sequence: TGTGCCAGCAGTTACGGTCTAGGTGTTGGAGAGCAGTACGTC.

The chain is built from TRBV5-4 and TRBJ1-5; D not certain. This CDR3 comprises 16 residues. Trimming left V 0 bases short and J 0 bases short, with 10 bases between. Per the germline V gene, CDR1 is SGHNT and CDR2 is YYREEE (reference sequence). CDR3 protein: CASSLAGDYSNQPQHF. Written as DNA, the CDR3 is TGTGCCAGCAGCTTGGCCGGGGATTATAGCAATCAGCCCCAGCATTTT. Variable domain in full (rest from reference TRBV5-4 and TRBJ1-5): ETGVTQSPTHLIKTRGQQVTLRCSSQSGHNTVSWYQQALGQGPQFIFQYYREEENGRGNFPPRFSGLQFPNYSSELNVNALELDDSALYLCASSLAGDYSNQPQHFGDGTRLSIL.

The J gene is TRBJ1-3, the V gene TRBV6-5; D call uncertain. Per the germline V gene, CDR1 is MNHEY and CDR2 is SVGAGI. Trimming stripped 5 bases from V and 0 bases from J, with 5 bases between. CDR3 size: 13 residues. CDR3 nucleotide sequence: TGTGCCAGCAGTCCCCGCTCTGGAAACACCATATATTTT. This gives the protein CASSPRSGNTIYF.

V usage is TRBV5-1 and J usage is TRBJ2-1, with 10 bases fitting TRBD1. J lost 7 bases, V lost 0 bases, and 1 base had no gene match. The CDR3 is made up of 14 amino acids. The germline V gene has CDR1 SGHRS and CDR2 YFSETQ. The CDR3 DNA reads TGCGCCAGCAGCTTGGGACAGGGGGCGAATGAGCAGTTCTTC. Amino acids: CASSLGQGANEQFF.